The entry below gives a single T cell receptor beta chain sequence along with its context. This sample was included in a study of shared clonotypes between healthy human individuals. Data came from immunoSEQ multiplex PCR; TCRdb stores just in-frame clones and leaves some out. The sample lists roughly 1.4 million clones, around 98.5% occurring once. All of the donors resided in Nashville, Tennessee, and each was a Caucasian adult. Germline loops: CDR1 MNHNS, CDR2 SASEGT. With 3 bases removed from V and 0 bases from J, the gap between germline ends came to 8 bases. This CDR3 comprises 14 residues. The sequencing sample was made of naive CD4+ T cells sorted from blood. Subset noted: CD45RA+ positively selected. This rearrangement joins TRBV6-1 to TRBJ1-1, with D maybe TRBD1 (5 bases). This receptor was obtained from a young man in good health. The CDR3 region has the DNA TGTGCCAGCAGTGACCTAGGGGTGAACACTGAAGCTTTCTTT. Translating it yields CASSDLGVNTEAFF.